This note documents a single T cell receptor beta chain sequence. Its target is unknown. These data belong to a study of chemoradiotherapy in HPV16-positive cancers. The overall study: Functional T-cell assays on a couple of HPV16-positive patients' cells defined candidate HPV-specific clones and common TCR motifs.

The V gene's germline CDR1 is SNHLY and CDR2 FYNNEI. The CDR3 is made up of 15 amino acids. V gave up 6 bases and J gave up 0 bases; unmatched junction bases: 7. Assay: immunoSEQ multiplex PCR; the TCRdb copy retains only in-frame clones and omits some. The table lists approximately 10,000 clones, about 85% of them singletons. Findings and caveats of the study: For HPV16-positive patients, expanding HPV-responsive T cells associated with longer recurrence-free survival.

Specimen: tumor tissue, collected from a patient who underwent chemoradiotherapy. The rearrangement joins TRBV2 to TRBJ2-7; 8 bases match TRBD2. The clonotype comes from a human donor with HPV-associated anogenital cancer. The CDR3, as DNA: TGTGCCAGCAGGACGGGGGGGGGTAACTCCTACGAGCAGTACTTC. Its protein product is CASRTGGGNSYEQYF.